These 20 T cell receptor beta chains originate from one sample sequenced in a study of blood T cell repertoires in COVID-19. Using immunoSEQ multiplex PCR, the repertoire was profiled, and TCRdb retains in-frame clones only, with some absent. The repertoire holds approximately 150,000 clones, around 90% seen once, with 1.6% in the top ten. Material for sequencing was peripheral blood. These receptors originate from a woman in her fifties or sixties with acute or convalescent COVID-19.

The V call is TRBV18, the J call TRBJ1-5; no clear D. The germline V and J ends were trimmed by 6 bases and 4 bases, with 10 bases remaining between them. Germline CDR1 KGHSH, CDR2 LQKENI. The CDR3 loop spans 13 amino acids. CDR3 region: CASSEVQNQPQHF. The CDR3 region has the DNA TGTGCCAGCTCTGAGGTTCAGAATCAGCCCCAGCATTTT.

This clone was recorded a few times. Written as DNA, the CDR3 is TGTGCCAGCAGCTTTCTCTCCGGGACTAGCGGGGCGGATACGCAGTATTTT. This encodes CASSFLSGTSGADTQYF. The genes are TRBV5-6 and TRBJ2-3, with 13 positions matching TRBD2. Trimming took 2 bases from V and 6 from J; bases not matched to a gene: 9. The CDR3 has 17 residues. Germline CDR1 reads SGHDT; CDR2 reads YYEEEE.

This rearrangement joins TRBV11-1 to TRBJ1-2; 7 bases align to TRBD1. This CDR3 has 16 amino acids. The germline gives CDR1 SGHAT, CDR2 FQDESV (reference sequence). V shed 1 base and J 3 bases; nucleotides not matched to a gene: 8. CDR3 sequence (DNA): TGTGCCAGCAGCTTAGGCGACGACAGGGTCGACTATGGCTACACCTTC. Translating it yields CASSLGDDRVDYGYTF.

The gene calls are TRBV19 and TRBJ1-2, with TRBD1 matching over 7 bases. J lost 4 bases, V lost 4 bases, and 9 bases had no gene match. This CDR3 comprises 15 residues. CDR1 is LNHDA and CDR2 is SQIVND in the germline V gene (reference sequence). CDR3 nucleotide sequence: TGTGCCAGTAGTACTCGGGACAGCCGAGTCTATGGCTACACCTTC. Translation: CASSTRDSRVYGYTF.

The chain links TRBV7-9 to TRBJ1-4; D not certain. The V end lost 1 base, the J end lost 6 bases, and 3 bases lay between the germline ends. Germline CDR1 and CDR2: SEHNR and FQNEAQ (reference sequence). The CDR3 totals 12 residues. The DNA for the CDR3 is TGTGCCAGCAGCTTAGGCGATGAAAAACTGTTTTTT. Amino acids: CASSLGDEKLFF. The whole variable domain, remainder taken from reference TRBV7-9 and TRBJ1-4, is DTGVSQNPRHKITKRGQNVTFRCDPISEHNRLYWYRQTLGQGPEFLTYFQNEAQLEKSRLLSDRFSAERPKGSFSTLEIQRTEQGDSAMYLCASSLGDEKLFFGSGTQLSVL.

This chain connects TRBV20-1 to TRBJ2-1, with D unclear. Trimming cost V 7 bases and J 2 bases, with 6 bases left between them. The CDR3 loop spans 11 amino acids. Germline V gene data show CDR1 as DFQATT and CDR2 as SNEGSKA (reference sequence). CDR3 loop: CSGATYNEQFF. CDR3 DNA sequence: TGCAGTGGGGCCACCTACAATGAGCAGTTCTTC.

The chain couples TRBV5-4 to TRBJ1-2, with 11 bases aligning to TRBD1. CDR1 and CDR2 (germline): SGHNT, YYREEE (reference sequence). The trim removed 1 base at V and 8 bases at J, leaving 1 base unmatched. The CDR3 is made up of 13 amino acids. The CDR3 DNA is TGTGCCAGCAGCTTGAGGACAGGGGGCGGCTACACCTTC. Its protein is CASSLRTGGGYTF.

The sample holds one count of this clone. V gene TRBV18 combines with J gene TRBJ2-1, with 7 positions matching TRBD2. The J segment lost 8 bases and the V segment lost 6 bases, leaving 10 bases of the junction unmatched. The germline CDR1 and CDR2 sequences are KGHSH and LQKENI. The CDR3 extends over 14 amino acids. CDR3 coding DNA: TGTGCCAGCTCGCTTGCTAGCGCGGGGGATGAGCAGTTCTTC. Protein sequence: CASSLASAGDEQFF.

This clone was counted a single time. The chain joins TRBV6-5 to TRBJ2-5; 10 bases map to TRBD2. CDR3 size: 15 residues. The germline gives CDR1 MNHEY, CDR2 SVGAGI. Trimming cost V 2 bases and J 2 bases; bases outside gene matches: 2. The CDR3 protein is CASSYTSGAQETQYF. The DNA of the CDR3 is TGTGCCAGCAGTTACACTAGCGGGGCACAAGAGACCCAGTACTTC.

This clone was detected once. The chain employs TRBV25-1 and TRBJ1-1, with 11 nucleotides matching TRBD1. The CDR3 spans 15 residues. Looked up from germline, CDR1 is MGHDK and CDR2 is SYGVNS. J lost 5 bases, V lost 7 bases, and 9 bases had no gene match. The CDR3 coding sequence is TGTGCCAGCATAGGGACAGGGGGTTCGTTGACTGAAGCTTTCTTT. It specifies CASIGTGGSLTEAFF.

This chain links TRBV5-1 with TRBJ2-3; 9 nucleotides agree with TRBD2. The CDR3 sequence is 17 residues long. CDR1 SGHRS and CDR2 YFSETQ come from the germline V gene. The trim removed 1 base at V and 2 bases at J, leaving 8 bases unmatched. The CDR3: CASSLPIAGDPTDTQYF. The CDR3 coding sequence is TGCGCCAGCAGCTTGCCAATAGCGGGAGATCCCACAGATACGCAGTATTTT.

The chain has TRBV2 and TRBJ1-2, with 7 positions matching TRBD1. Trimming took 6 bases from V and 4 from J; bases not matched to a gene: 8. CDR1 SNHLY and CDR2 FYNNEI come from the germline V gene. The length of the CDR3 is 14 residues. The CDR3 DNA reads TGTGCCAGCAGCGAAACTCGGGACAGCTATGGCTACACCTTC. Translated: CASSETRDSYGYTF.

This clone came up once. The rearrangement joins TRBV18 to TRBJ2-6, with D unresolved. Trimming cost V 3 bases and J 0 bases, with 6 bases left between them. The CDR3 sequence is 15 residues long. Per germline, CDR1 KGHSH and CDR2 LQKENI. CDR3 in DNA: TGTGCCAGCTCACCCGACTTCTCTGGGGCCAACGTCCTGACTTTC. Translated: CASSPDFSGANVLTF. The variable domain in full, with the rest retrieved from reference TRBV18 and TRBJ2-6, is NAGVMQNPRHLVRRRGQEARLRCSPMKGHSHVYWYRQLPEEGLKFMVYLQKENIIDESGMPKERFSAEFPKEGPSILRIQQVVRGDSAAYFCASSPDFSGANVLTFGAGSRLTVL.

The J gene is TRBJ2-3, the V gene TRBV14; 11 positions match TRBD1. J lost 2 bases, V lost 6 bases, and 10 bases had no gene match. The CDR3 contains 17 residues. Germline V gives CDR1 SGHDN, CDR2 FVKESK. CDR3 protein: CASSSLVGQGDTDTQYF. The CDR3 coding sequence is TGTGCCAGCAGTTCTCTGGTGGGACAGGGGGACACAGATACGCAGTATTTT.

The sample holds one count of this clone. This chain connects TRBV10-3 to TRBJ2-1; D might be TRBD1 (5 bases). The germline V gene encodes CDR1 ENHRY and CDR2 SYGVKD. Trimming pared 2 bases from V and 0 bases from J, leaving 14 bases between. This CDR3 comprises 17 residues. In DNA form, the CDR3 reads TGTGCCATCAGTGAGAGGGGCCTTTCAAGCTCCTACAATGAGCAGTTCTTC. Translated, it gives CAISERGLSSSYNEQFF.

This chain uses TRBV11-3 with TRBJ2-1; TRBD2 matches at 9 bases. The CDR3 totals 19 residues. The germline V gene encodes CDR1 SGHNT and CDR2 YENEEA. Germline trimming cut 7 bases from V and 5 bases from J; bases unmatched to any gene: 21. In DNA, the CDR3 is TGTGCCAGCATCCTTAACCGAGGTAGCGGGGGCCTAGGAGACAATGAGCAGTTCTTC. It specifies CASILNRGSGGLGDNEQFF.

V usage is TRBV19 and J usage is TRBJ2-1, with 11 nucleotides matching TRBD2. The CDR3 extends over 14 amino acids. With 8 bases clipped from V and 5 bases from J, the junction kept 5 bases outside the gene matches. Germline lookup yields CDR1 LNHDA and CDR2 SQIVND (reference sequence). The CDR3 spells CASGQLAGDNEQFF. In DNA form, the CDR3 reads TGTGCCAGTGGCCAACTAGCGGGGGACAATGAGCAGTTCTTC.

The chain joins TRBV20-1 to TRBJ2-7, with 8 bases matching TRBD2. Unmatched junction bases numbered 5, after V lost 3 bases and J lost 1 base. Germline CDR1 is DFQATT and CDR2 is SNEGSKA (reference sequence). The CDR3 runs 14 residues. As DNA, the CDR3 is TGCAGTGCTAGTGGCGCGGGAGGATCCTACGAGCAGTACTTC. Its translation is CSASGAGGSYEQYF.

The chain combines TRBV6-5 with TRBJ2-5, with D possibly TRBD2 on 5 matching bases. The CDR3 contains 15 residues. V was cut by 6 bases and J by 1 base, with 15 bases left in between. Germline loops: CDR1 MNHEY, CDR2 SVGAGI. CDR3 protein: CASRLQLDIQETQYF. DNA for the CDR3: TGTGCCAGCAGGTTACAACTAGACATCCAAGAGACCCAGTACTTC.

V is TRBV7-2 and J is TRBJ2-5; D is uncertain. CDR1 is SGHTA and CDR2 is FQGNSA in the germline V gene. The CDR3 loop spans 15 amino acids. Trimming took off 0 bases at V and 5 bases at J, with 13 bases between the two ends. The CDR3 loop reads CASSLALEGVETQYF. CDR3 in DNA: TGTGCCAGCAGCTTAGCCCTAGAAGGAGTGGAGACCCAGTACTTC.